These 19 T cell receptor beta chains were all obtained from the same sample, sequenced in a study of human T cells and chemical hapten exposure. Noted time point: healthy volunteer bleed at 6 weeks. Unfractionated whole blood yielded the extracted total RNA. Each CDR3 protein gets one entry after TCRdb re-called the RACE reads with MiXCR. The sample holds about 34,000 distinct CDR3 sequences, approximately 5% seen once. The sample comprised whole blood. These TCRs come from a human donor in good health. Some clones in this sample may be carry-over from other donors' samples.

This clonotype was seen ten or more times. This chain links TRBV5-1 with TRBJ2-7, with 7 bases identical to TRBD1. V was pared by 2 bases and J by 2 bases, with 4 bases of the junction left unmatched. The germline V gene encodes CDR1 SGHRS and CDR2 YFSETQ. The CDR3 is 14 residues long. The CDR3 spells CASSLGGRTYEQYF. DNA of the CDR3: TGCGCCAGCAGCTTAGGGGGCCGGACCTACGAGCAGTACTTC.

This clonotype was counted ten times or more. The J gene is TRBJ2-4, the V gene TRBV20-1; TRBD2 matches 8 bases. CDR1 is DFQATT, CDR2 SNEGSKA, per germline (reference sequence). There are 16 residues in the CDR3. V trimming: 2 bases; J trimming: 5 bases; junction bases outside the gene matches: 11. The CDR3 here is CSARLAGRRLENIQYF. The CDR3 nucleotides read TGCAGTGCTAGATTAGCGGGAAGGCGATTGGAAAACATTCAGTACTTC.

This clonotype was observed many times. The chain has TRBV7-2 and TRBJ1-1; 7 bases are a match to TRBD1. The V gene end was trimmed by 4 bases and the J gene end by 1 base; junction bases not matched to a gene: 6. The length of the CDR3 is 15 residues. Germline CDR1 reads SGHTA; CDR2 reads FQGNSA. Here the CDR3 reads CASSSYTGANTEAFF. CDR3 coding DNA: TGTGCCAGCAGCTCCTACACAGGGGCGAACACTGAAGCTTTCTTT.

This clonotype was seen ten or more times. This chain links TRBV29-1 with TRBJ2-5; no clear D. The CDR3 length is 12 residues. The V and J ends lost 7 bases and 4 bases respectively, with 13 bases between them. CDR1 SQVTM and CDR2 ANQGSEA come from the germline V gene. CDR3 in DNA: TGCAGCGCCCCCGAAATCGGAGAGACCCAGTACTTC. Protein: CSAPEIGETQYF.

Remarks on this clonotype: A much larger clone differs by one base, so this may be a read error. This chain joins TRBV6-1 and TRBJ1-6, with D perhaps TRBD1 (5 bases). The CDR3 totals 13 residues. Per the germline V gene, CDR1 is MNHNS and CDR2 is SASEGT. The CDR3 reads CASDGDPNSPLNF. The CDR3, as DNA: TGTGCCAGCGATGGGGACCCGAATTCACCCCTCAACTTT.

This clonotype was found many times. J is TRBJ1-2 and V is TRBV3-1, with D possibly TRBD1 on 6 matching bases. The CDR3 extends over 15 amino acids. The V gene's germline CDR1 is LGHDT and CDR2 YNNKEL (reference sequence). V shed 1 base and J shed 2 bases, with 11 bases lying between them. CDR3 sequence (DNA): TGTGCCAGCAGCCAAGTTAACAGGGAAAACTATGGCTACACCTTC. It yields the protein CASSQVNRENYGYTF.

Ten or more counts support this clonotype. The J gene is TRBJ1-4, the V gene TRBV29-1; 9 bases align to TRBD1. Germline V gene sequence: CDR1 SQVTM, CDR2 ANQGSEA. This CDR3 region has 12 residues. Losses at the gene ends were 4 bases for V and 8 bases for J; bases not matched to a gene: 2. Here the CDR3 DNA reads TGCAGCGTTGCAGGGACAGGGGAAAAACTGTTTTTT. This encodes CSVAGTGEKLFF.

The chain links TRBV5-1 to TRBJ1-4; 7 nucleotides agree with TRBD1. This CDR3 contains 15 residues. CDR1 is SGHRS, CDR2 YFSETQ, per germline. V trimming: 2 bases; J trimming: 8 bases; junction bases outside the gene matches: 9. The CDR3 region has the DNA TGCGCCAGCAGCTTTCAGGCAGGGGGGGACGAAAAACTGTTTTTT. Its protein is CASSFQAGGDEKLFF.

At least ten counts were recorded for this clonotype. The chain is built from TRBV11-3 and TRBJ1-1; D is unclear. Per the germline V gene, CDR1 is SGHNT and CDR2 is YENEEA. Between the trimmed V and J ends, which lost 5 bases and 3 bases, there was a span of 10 bases. This CDR3 is 13 amino acids long. CDR3 sequence reads: CASSLIGDTEAFF. CDR3 in DNA: TGTGCCAGCAGCCTAATTGGGGACACTGAAGCTTTCTTT.

This clonotype was found many times. The V call is TRBV7-9, the J call TRBJ2-1; D might be TRBD2 (5 bases). Germline values: CDR1 SEHNR, CDR2 FQNEAQ (reference sequence). The ends were cut back, 2 bases at V and 6 bases at J, with 11 bases in the middle. The CDR3 has 14 residues. CDR3 in amino acids: CASSLTAGVNEQFF. The CDR3 nucleotides are TGTGCCAGCAGCTTAACGGCCGGGGTCAATGAGCAGTTCTTC.

This clonotype was picked up many times. This rearrangement joins TRBV25-1 to TRBJ2-5; D might be TRBD2 (6 bases). The CDR3 runs to 14 residues. V was trimmed by 3 bases and J by 5 bases, leaving 13 bases between them. The germline gives CDR1 MGHDK, CDR2 SYGVNS. This chain's CDR3 is CASSDRTTAETQYF. Here the CDR3 DNA reads TGTGCCAGCAGTGACCGGACTACTGCGGAGACCCAGTACTTC. Variable domain in full (rest from reference TRBV25-1 and TRBJ2-5): EADIYQTPRYLVIGTGKKITLECSQTMGHDKMYWYQQDPGMELHLIHYSYGVNSTEKGDLSSESTVSRIRTEHFPLTLESARPSHTSQYLCASSDRTTAETQYFGPGTRLLVL.

This clonotype was detected many times. This sequence joins TRBV20-1 and TRBJ2-4; D may match TRBD1 or TRBD2 (5 bases each). CDR1 is DFQATT and CDR2 is SNEGSKA in the germline V gene (reference sequence). The CDR3 has 13 residues. CDR3 region: CVPGTQSGNIQYF. The CDR3 nucleotides are TGCGTCCCCGGGACCCAGAGCGGAAACATTCAGTACTTC.

This clonotype was picked up a small number of times. The chain links TRBV5-1 to TRBJ2-5; tentative D call: TRBD2 (5 bases). Germline V lookup: CDR1 SGHRS, CDR2 YFSETQ. The CDR3 consists of 17 residues. V gave up 0 bases and J gave up 1 base, with 16 bases separating them. CDR3 nucleotides: TGCGCCAGCAGCTTGGGGAGTTGGGGAGCGGTCCAAGAGACCCAGTACTTC. Its protein product is CASSLGSWGAVQETQYF.

The table lists this clonotype with many counts. V is TRBV4-2 and J is TRBJ2-7, with D perhaps TRBD2 (6 bases). Trimming shortened V by 3 bases and J by 4 bases, and 19 bases separated the two germline ends. CDR1 is LGHNA, CDR2 YNFKEQ, per germline. CDR3 length: 16 residues. CDR3 loop: CASSQSTGGGVYEQYF. The CDR3 nucleotides are TGTGCCAGCAGCCAGAGCACAGGAGGCGGGGTATACGAGCAGTACTTC.

The CDR3 DNA reads TGTGCCAGCAGTTACGGGGCTAGCGGGAGGGGATCCTACGAGCAGTACTTC. Translating it yields CASSYGASGRGSYEQYF. This chain links TRBV6-5 with TRBJ2-7; TRBD2 matches at 12 bases. Trimming took 2 bases from V and 1 from J; bases not matched to a gene: 6. This CDR3 contains 17 residues. In germline, CDR1 is MNHEY, CDR2 SVGAGI.

The chain has TRBV12-3 or TRBV12-4 and TRBJ1-6, with D tentatively TRBD1 (5 bases). This CDR3 is built from 17 residues. Trimming cost V 3 bases and J 7 bases, with 19 bases left between them. The CDR3 spells CASSLGSQGGVNSPLHF. CDR3 in DNA: TGTGCCAGCAGTTTGGGCTCCCAGGGCGGAGTAAATTCACCCCTCCACTTT.

Ten or more counts support this clonotype. The chain employs TRBV20-1 and TRBJ2-1; 9 bases fit TRBD2. V shed 5 bases and J 7 bases; nucleotides not matched to a gene: 9. From germline, CDR1 is DFQATT and CDR2 SNEGSKA (reference sequence). The CDR3 extends over 14 amino acids. DNA of the CDR3: TGCAGTGCTCTTAGCGGGAGCTCCCAGAATGAGCAGTTCTTC. It is translated as CSALSGSSQNEQFF.

The chain recombines TRBV28 with TRBJ1-4; TRBD1 matches at 7 bases. J was trimmed by 5 bases and V by 5 bases; bases with no gene match: 8. Germline V lookup: CDR1 MDHEN, CDR2 SYDVKM. CDR3 length equals 15 residues. CDR3 in amino acids: CASSAGGQQNEKLFF. CDR3 coding DNA: TGTGCCAGCAGTGCGGGGGGACAGCAAAATGAAAAACTGTTTTTT.

There are many counts of this clonotype. The chain combines TRBV28 with TRBJ2-1; 13 nucleotides align to TRBD2. Losses at the gene ends were 3 bases for V and 10 bases for J; bases not matched to a gene: 6. This CDR3 region has 15 residues. The V gene's germline CDR1 is MDHEN and CDR2 SYDVKM. The CDR3 protein is CASSFGLAGAGEQFF. CDR3 coding DNA: TGTGCCAGCAGTTTTGGACTAGCGGGAGCCGGCGAGCAGTTCTTC.